The 24 T cell receptor beta chains below come from one sample, sequenced in a study of OX40 agonist ivuxolimab in advanced cancers. The table came from immunoSEQ multiplex PCR; TCRdb's copy has only in-frame clones and leaves some out. The repertoire holds approximately 52,000 clones, with approximately 83% as singletons. This specimen was CD4+ or CD8+ T cells sorted from blood, taken in a trial of the OX40 agonist ivuxolimab. These receptors were obtained from an adult with an advanced solid tumor such as melanoma, head and neck, liver or kidney cancer.

This sequence joins TRBV2 and TRBJ2-5; D gene ambiguous. The CDR3 contains 12 residues. Per germline, CDR1 SNHLY and CDR2 FYNNEI. Trimming cost V 5 bases and J 5 bases, with 9 bases left between them. The CDR3 DNA reads as TGTGCCAGCAGTCCGGACGGGGAGACCCAGTACTTC. Its translation: CASSPDGETQYF.

The CDR3 nucleotides read TGCGCCAGCGGGACAAGAAACACTATAGCCAAAAACATTCAGTACTTC. Residues: CASGTRNTIAKNIQYF. The chain is built from TRBV10-2 and TRBJ2-4; tentative D call: TRBD1 (6 bases). CDR1 is WSHSY, CDR2 SAAADI, per germline. V lost 8 bases, J lost 0 bases, and 17 bases lay in between. This CDR3 spans 16 amino acids.

The rearrangement uses TRBV9 and TRBJ2-7; TRBD1 agrees at 9 bases. The CDR3 has 14 residues. Germline CDR1 reads SGDLS; CDR2 reads YYNGEE. Losses at the gene ends were 0 bases for V and 4 bases for J; bases not matched to a gene: 2. The CDR3 spells CASSVAGTGYEQYF. For the CDR3, the DNA is TGTGCCAGCAGCGTAGCCGGGACAGGGTACGAGCAGTACTTC.

The chain has TRBV7-9 and TRBJ2-3, with D possibly matching TRBD1 (5 bases). The CDR3 covers 15 residues. V was pared by 1 base and J by 1 base, with 9 bases between. Per germline, CDR1 SEHNR and CDR2 FQNEAQ (reference sequence). The CDR3 coding sequence is TGTGCCAGCAGCTTAGAGACAGCCCGCACAGATACGCAGTATTTT. Amino acid sequence: CASSLETARTDTQYF. The full variable domain, its missing parts supplied by reference TRBV7-9 and TRBJ2-3, is DTGVSQNPRHKITKRGQNVTFRCDPISEHNRLYWYRQTLGQGPEFLTYFQNEAQLEKSRLLSDRFSAERPKGSFSTLEIQRTEQGDSAMYLCASSLETARTDTQYFGPGTRLTVL.

This chain links TRBV28 with TRBJ1-5; 7 bases match TRBD1. J was trimmed by 0 bases and V by 2 bases; bases with no gene match: 13. Germline CDR1 reads MDHEN; CDR2 reads SYDVKM. The CDR3 contains 19 residues. Written as DNA, the CDR3 is TGTGCCAGCAGTTTACCCCGGACAGGTAGAAGAGATAGCAATCAGCCCCAGCATTTT. As protein: CASSLPRTGRRDSNQPQHF.

The V gene is TRBV6-6, the J gene TRBJ2-7; 7 nucleotides agree with TRBD1. The length of the CDR3 is 16 residues. The V segment lost 7 bases and the J segment 2 bases; nucleotides outside the gene matches: 14. Germline assignment: CDR1 MNHNY and CDR2 SVGAGI (reference sequence). CDR3 protein: CASIPRTSDRPYEQYF. DNA for the CDR3: TGTGCCAGCATCCCCCGTACTTCGGACAGGCCCTACGAGCAGTACTTC.

J is TRBJ1-4 and V is TRBV28, with D hard to call. V lost 3 bases to trimming and J lost 3 bases, with 11 bases between them. This CDR3 is 15 amino acids long. Germline loops: CDR1 MDHEN, CDR2 SYDVKM. CDR3 region: CASSFRRASNEKLFF. In nucleotides, the CDR3 is TGTGCCAGCAGTTTCCGGCGGGCATCTAATGAAAAACTGTTTTTT.

The chain joins TRBV7-9 to TRBJ2-3, with D perhaps matching TRBD1 or TRBD2 (5 bases each). From germline, CDR1 is SEHNR and CDR2 FQNEAQ (reference sequence). Trimming removed 9 bases from V and 4 bases from J, with 17 bases in between. The CDR3 contains 14 residues. The CDR3 DNA sequence: TGTGCCAGTACCGGGACGGTGGGGCCAGATACGCAGTATTTT. Translation: CASTGTVGPDTQYF.

V usage is TRBV18 and J usage is TRBJ2-2, with D possibly being TRBD1 (6 bases). The CDR3 sequence is 16 residues long. The V and J ends lost 5 bases and 6 bases respectively, with 19 bases between them. The germline V gene encodes CDR1 KGHSH and CDR2 LQKENI. The chain's CDR3 is CASSDATGFGAGELFF. The CDR3 DNA reads TGTGCCAGCTCAGATGCTACAGGGTTTGGAGCCGGGGAGCTGTTTTTT.

The CDR3: CASSTKWGNNEQFF. Here the CDR3 DNA reads TGTGCCAGTAGTACTAAGTGGGGGAACAATGAGCAGTTCTTC. The V gene is TRBV19, the J gene TRBJ2-1; possibly TRBD1 or TRBD2 for D (5 bases each). Trimming pared 4 bases from V and 5 bases from J, leaving 12 bases between. In germline, CDR1 is LNHDA, CDR2 SQIVND (reference sequence). The CDR3 spans 14 residues. The full variable domain, in which reference TRBV19 and TRBJ2-1 provide the parts outside the CDR3, is DGGITQSPKYLFRKEGQNVTLSCEQNLNHDAMYWYRQDPGQGLRLIYYSQIVNDFQKGDIAEGYSVSREKKESFPLTVTSAQKNPTAFYLCASSTKWGNNEQFFGPGTRLTVL.

The rearrangement links TRBV9 to TRBJ2-4; 12 bases map to TRBD2. V shed 4 bases and J 8 bases; nucleotides not matched to a gene: 4. Looked up from germline, CDR1 is SGDLS and CDR2 is YYNGEE. The CDR3 has 14 amino acids. CDR3 bases: TGTGCCAGCAGCCCAGGACTAGCGGGGTACATTCAGTACTTC. Translated: CASSPGLAGYIQYF.

The chain carries TRBV2 and TRBJ2-7, with TRBD1 matching 8 bases. Germline CDR1 reads SNHLY; CDR2 reads FYNNEI. Trimming at V came to 1 base and at J to 7 bases, leaving 6 bases not matched to a gene. The CDR3 extends over 14 amino acids. The CDR3 here is CASSEGQGALEQYF. DNA for the CDR3: TGTGCCAGCAGTGAAGGGCAGGGGGCGCTGGAGCAGTACTTC.

The chain carries TRBV27 and TRBJ2-1; D perhaps matches TRBD1 (6 bases). Trimming stripped 3 bases from V and 1 base from J, with 10 bases between. The CDR3 loop spans 15 amino acids. CDR1 and CDR2 from the germline V gene are MNHEY and SMNVEV (reference sequence). The CDR3: CASSLGAVSYNEQFF. In nucleotides, the CDR3 is TGTGCCAGCAGTTTGGGGGCTGTATCCTACAATGAGCAGTTCTTC.

The chain links TRBV28 to TRBJ1-5; 7 nucleotides line up with TRBD1. The germline V gene has CDR1 MDHEN and CDR2 SYDVKM. The CDR3 has 15 amino acids. Losses at the gene ends were 6 bases for V and 0 bases for J; bases not matched to a gene: 5. The CDR3 protein is CASSNRGYSNQPQHF. CDR3 coding DNA: TGTGCCAGCAGCAACAGGGGTTATAGCAATCAGCCCCAGCATTTT. The variable domain in full, completed from reference TRBV28 and TRBJ1-5, reads DVKVTQSSRYLVKRTGEKVFLECVQDMDHENMFWYRQDPGLGLRLIYFSYDVKMKEKGDIPEGYSVSREKKERFSLILESASTNQTSMYLCASSNRGYSNQPQHFGDGTRLSIL.

V usage is TRBV28 and J usage is TRBJ2-5, with D tentatively TRBD2 (5 bases). Trimming removed 5 bases at V and 4 bases at J, with 23 bases between. The CDR3 spans 17 residues. Germline V CDR1 and CDR2: MDHEN, SYDVKM. The CDR3: CASSPLLILGLAETQYF. The CDR3, as DNA: TGTGCCAGCAGTCCCTTACTGATACTAGGGTTAGCAGAGACCCAGTACTTC.

The CDR3 DNA sequence: TGTGCCAGCGGGACATCCCGGGAATTGATCCAGTACTTC. This translates into CASGTSRELIQYF. The V call is TRBV7-8, the J call TRBJ2-5; tentative D call: TRBD1 (6 bases). In germline, CDR1 is SGHVS, CDR2 FQNEAQ. The CDR3 is made up of 13 amino acids. V was shortened by 8 bases and J by 10 bases, with 20 bases between the two germline ends.

The V call is TRBV6-5, the J call TRBJ1-2; D call uncertain. The length of the CDR3 is 13 residues. V lost 0 bases to trimming and J lost 8 bases, with 10 bases between them. From germline, CDR1 is MNHEY and CDR2 SVGAGI. The chain's CDR3 is CASSYSTGGGYTF. The CDR3 DNA follows: TGTGCCAGCAGTTACTCAACGGGAGGAGGCTACACCTTC.

The rearrangement uses TRBV4-2 and TRBJ2-2; D call uncertain. CDR3 length: 16 amino acids. Per the germline V gene, CDR1 is LGHNA and CDR2 is YNFKEQ. Trimming took 0 bases from V and 2 from J, leaving 10 bases between them. DNA for the CDR3: TGTGCCAGCAGCCAAGATCCGTTGGGCAACACCGGGGAGCTGTTTTTT. Translated, it gives CASSQDPLGNTGELFF.

This chain links TRBV5-1 with TRBJ1-2; 7 positions match TRBD1. V lost 5 bases to trimming and J lost 3 bases; unmatched junction nucleotides: 22. This CDR3 region has 19 residues. Germline loops: CDR1 SGHRS, CDR2 YFSETQ. CDR3 bases: TGCGCCAGCAGAGCCCTCATGGGGGGACAGAGAGACGACCACTATGGCTACACCTTC. This encodes CASRALMGGQRDDHYGYTF.

Here the CDR3 DNA reads TGTGCCAGCATACGGACCGGAAGCCCTGAAGCTTTCTTT. The encoded protein is CASIRTGSPEAFF. The chain employs TRBV28 and TRBJ1-1, with unresolved D. The CDR3 covers 13 residues. V lost 7 bases and J lost 6, with 15 bases in between. CDR1 and CDR2 (germline): MDHEN, SYDVKM.

The chain couples TRBV27 to TRBJ2-3; no firm D call. V was cut by 4 bases and J by 2 bases, with 10 bases left in between. CDR3 length equals 14 residues. Germline CDR1 reads MNHEY; CDR2 reads SMNVEV (reference sequence). The CDR3 spells CASSSPGPTDTQYF. The CDR3 DNA sequence: TGTGCCAGCAGTTCTCCAGGCCCCACAGATACGCAGTATTTT.

This clone was counted a few times. This chain links TRBV7-9 with TRBJ1-1, with a tentative D call TRBD1 (5 bases). Deletions cut 1 base from V and 5 bases from J, with 11 bases between. The CDR3 runs 14 residues. Germline CDR1 SEHNR, CDR2 FQNEAQ (reference sequence). In nucleotides, the CDR3 is TGTGCCAGCAGCTTAGTCATGAGGGGAACTGAAGCTTTCTTT. Translating it yields CASSLVMRGTEAFF.

The sample holds a few counts of this clone. The rearrangement links TRBV9 to TRBJ2-2; D is unclear. V was cut by 0 bases and J by 5 bases, with 2 bases left in between. Germline V gives CDR1 SGDLS, CDR2 YYNGEE. This CDR3 is 12 amino acids long. CDR3 protein: CASSVATGELFF. For the CDR3, the DNA is TGTGCCAGCAGCGTAGCTACCGGGGAGCTGTTTTTT.

The chain is built from TRBV5-1 and TRBJ2-4, with D maybe TRBD2 (6 bases). V was cut by 0 bases and J by 5 bases, with 12 bases left in between. CDR1 SGHRS and CDR2 YFSETQ come from the germline V gene. The CDR3 spans 15 residues. CDR3 bases: TGCGCCAGCAGCTTGGAATCGGCGGGGCAAAACATTCAGTACTTC. It yields the protein CASSLESAGQNIQYF.